The 30 T cell receptor beta chains below all came from one sample that was sequenced in a study of identical twins. One entry per CDR3 protein, called by TCRdb with MiXCR from the 5' RACE reads. Of some 710,000 distinct CDR3 sequences listed, 5.5% to 7.5% were seen once; the top ten hold 1.5% to 2%. Sample: naive T cells sorted from blood. These receptors came from a man between 18 and 29 years old in good health.

This clonotype was counted ten times or more. This chain uses TRBV5-5 with TRBJ2-7; D remains unclear. Looked up from germline, CDR1 is SGHKS and CDR2 is YYEKEE (reference sequence). CDR3 length: 13 amino acids. Trimming shortened V by 4 bases and J by 4 bases, and 12 bases separated the two germline ends. The CDR3 sequence is CASSGVGGYEQYF. CDR3 DNA: TGTGCCAGCAGCGGGGTAGGTGGTTACGAGCAGTACTTC.

The chain has TRBV11-2 and TRBJ1-6, with D tentatively TRBD1 (5 bases). V gave up 1 base and J gave up 7 bases, with 23 bases separating them. This CDR3 contains 19 residues. Looked up from germline, CDR1 is SGHAT and CDR2 is FQNNGV. CDR3 DNA: TGTGCCAGCAGCTTAGGATTGGTCGCCGCGGGGACTCAAAATTCACCCCTCCACTTT. Amino acid sequence: CASSLGLVAAGTQNSPLHF. Full variable domain (outside the CDR3, taken from reference TRBV11-2 and TRBJ1-6): EAGVAQSPRYKIIEKRQSVAFWCNPISGHATLYWYQQILGQGPKLLIQFQNNGVVDDSQLPKDRFSAERLKGVDSTLKIQPAKLEDSAVYLCASSLGLVAAGTQNSPLHFGNGTRLTVT.

The chain uses TRBV29-1 and TRBJ1-2; D not resolved. The CDR3 contains 13 residues. In germline, CDR1 is SQVTM, CDR2 ANQGSEA. V gave up 3 bases and J gave up 4 bases, with 12 bases separating them. The CDR3 reads CSVDRSGGYGYTF. CDR3 nucleotides: TGCAGCGTTGACAGGAGCGGCGGCTATGGCTACACCTTC. Full variable domain (outside the CDR3, taken from reference TRBV29-1 and TRBJ1-2): SAVISQKPSRDICQRGTSLTIQCQVDSQVTMMFWYRQQPGQSLTLIATANQGSEATYESGFVIDKFPISRPNLTFSTLTVSNMSPEDSSIYLCSVDRSGGYGYTFGSGTRLTVV.

This clonotype has a count of ten or more. The junction differs from germline at one of its ends, possibly a read error. The chain carries TRBV12-3 or TRBV12-4 and TRBJ2-5; D gene uncertain. The CDR3 spans 12 residues. Written as DNA, the CDR3 is TGTGCCAGCAGTTTAGCGAAGCACTCCATAGACTTC. Its protein is CASSLAKHSIDF.

As concerns this clonotype: Being one base from a much bigger clone, this may be a read error. The V and J genes are TRBV20-1 and TRBJ2-3, with 8 nucleotides matching TRBD2. Looked up from germline, CDR1 is DFQATT and CDR2 is SNEGSKA (reference sequence). CDR3 length equals 15 residues. The CDR3 here is CSARLTSGGTDTLYF. The CDR3 DNA is TGCAGTGCTAGGCTAACTAGCGGAGGCACAGATACGCTGTATTTT.

This chain links TRBV2 with TRBJ2-7; tentatively, D is TRBD1 (6 bases). V lost 4 bases, J lost 2 bases, and 9 bases lay in between. The CDR3 spans 13 residues. CDR1 SNHLY and CDR2 FYNNEI come from the germline V gene. Here the CDR3 DNA reads TGTGCCAGCAGTGGTTCAGGGGCCTACGAGCAGTACGTC. This translates into CASSGSGAYEQYV.

This clonotype has a count of ten or more. This chain uses TRBV5-1 with TRBJ2-6, with D unresolved. Germline CDR1 is SGHRS and CDR2 is YFSETQ. The CDR3 consists of 14 residues. Trimming removed 9 bases from V and 0 bases from J, with 10 bases in between. DNA for the CDR3: TGCGCCACCTCCGAGAACTCTGGGGCCAACGTCCTGACTTTC. It yields the protein CATSENSGANVLTF. The whole variable domain, remainder taken from reference TRBV5-1 and TRBJ2-6, is KAGVTQTPRYLIKTRGQQVTLSCSPISGHRSVSWYQQTPGQGLQFLFEYFSETQRNKGNFPGRFSGRQFSNSRSEMNVSTLELGDSALYLCATSENSGANVLTFGAGSRLTVL.

This clonotype has only a few counts. The genes are TRBV5-1 and TRBJ2-7, with a tentative D call TRBD2 (5 bases). V gave up 1 base and J gave up 3 bases, with 14 bases separating them. The CDR3 loop spans 15 amino acids. Germline V gene lookup returns CDR1 SGHRS and CDR2 YFSETQ. The CDR3 sequence is CASSLWAGGGYEQYV. CDR3 DNA sequence: TGCGCCAGCAGCTTGTGGGCAGGTGGAGGCTACGAGCAGTACGTC.

The chain combines TRBV7-8 with TRBJ2-2; 8 bases agree with TRBD2. The CDR3 totals 15 residues. Germline V gene sequence: CDR1 SGHVS, CDR2 FQNEAQ. The junction had 7 bases not matched to a gene; V was cut back by 5 bases and J by 5 bases. The CDR3, as DNA: TGTGCCAGCAGCGCACCGGGACTAGGAACCGGGGAGCTGTTTTTT. As protein: CASSAPGLGTGELFF.

CDR3 sequence: CASSLALLRDSNQPQHF. CDR3 nucleotides: TGTGCCAGCAGCTTGGCCTTGTTACGGGATAGCAATCAGCCCCAGCATTTT. This chain connects TRBV5-5 to TRBJ1-5; no definite D call. V shed 0 bases and J shed 0 bases, with 13 bases lying between them. The CDR3 sequence is 17 residues long. CDR1 and CDR2 (germline): SGHKS, YYEKEE (reference sequence).

This clonotype was seen repeatedly, ten times or more. This chain joins TRBV6-2 or TRBV6-3 and TRBJ2-1; D ambiguous. The germline V and J ends were trimmed by 7 bases and 9 bases, with 13 bases remaining between them. The germline V gene has CDR1 MNHEY and CDR2 SVGEGT. The CDR3 is 12 residues long. As DNA, the CDR3 is TGTGCCAGCAATAGAGGTAGGAGTGAGCAGTTCTTC. It encodes CASNRGRSEQFF.

The V call is TRBV2, the J call TRBJ2-5, with 7 bases lining up with TRBD1. This CDR3 spans 12 amino acids. Per germline, CDR1 SNHLY and CDR2 FYNNEI. Trimming cost V 7 bases and J 4 bases; bases outside gene matches: 3. The CDR3 nucleotides read TGTGCCAGCACCTACAGGGGAGAGACCCAGTACTTC. Translation gives CASTYRGETQYF.

This clonotype was counted many times. J is TRBJ2-3 and V is TRBV7-2, with a possible D match to TRBD1 (5 bases). Germline V gene data show CDR1 as SGHTA and CDR2 as FQGNSA. The CDR3 sequence is 15 residues long. Trimming stripped 5 bases from V and 0 bases from J, with 12 bases between. The CDR3 DNA follows: TGTGCCAGCAGCCCCTGGGGCCTCAGCACAGATACGCAGTATTTT. This translates into CASSPWGLSTDTQYF.

This clonotype was seen many times. The chain has TRBV5-1 and TRBJ1-1, with TRBD1 as a possible D gene (6 bases). The CDR3 sequence is 15 residues long. Germline V gene lookup returns CDR1 SGHRS and CDR2 YFSETQ. Trimming stripped 4 bases from V and 2 bases from J, with 15 bases between. For the CDR3, the DNA is TGCGCCAGCAGCACCGGGACGACAGGTAACACTGAAGCTTTCTTT. It yields the protein CASSTGTTGNTEAFF.

This clonotype has ten or more counts. The V and J genes are TRBV5-1 and TRBJ2-5; TRBD2 is a possible D gene (6 bases). Trimming stripped 5 bases from V and 1 base from J, with 12 bases between. The CDR3 length is 14 residues. Germline loops: CDR1 SGHRS, CDR2 YFSETQ. The CDR3 loop reads CASRRDEAQETQYF. CDR3 nucleotides: TGCGCCAGCAGGCGGGACGAGGCCCAAGAGACCCAGTACTTC.

The gene calls are TRBV7-8 and TRBJ1-1, with 8 bases lining up with TRBD1. The length of the CDR3 is 13 residues. CDR1 is SGHVS, CDR2 FQNEAQ, per germline. With 8 bases clipped from V and 5 bases from J, the junction kept 7 bases outside the gene matches. The CDR3 here is CASGLQGGTEAFF. The CDR3 DNA follows: TGTGCCAGCGGATTACAGGGGGGTACTGAAGCTTTCTTT.

A single count supports this clonotype. The J gene is TRBJ2-5, the V gene TRBV11-1, with a weak D call TRBD1 (5 bases). Germline-derived CDR1 and CDR2 are SGHAT and FQDESV (reference sequence). V lost 5 bases and J 5 bases, leaving 21 bases between the germline ends. CDR3 size: 16 residues. The CDR3 loop is CASSTPPGSLKETQYF. CDR3 DNA sequence: TGTGCCAGCAGCACTCCCCCAGGGTCGCTTAAGGAGACCCAGTACTTC.

This clonotype was recorded at least ten times. The J gene is TRBJ1-6, the V gene TRBV15, with no clear D. The germline V gene encodes CDR1 LNHNV and CDR2 YYDKDF (reference sequence). The CDR3 loop spans 16 amino acids. V was cut by 0 bases and J by 10 bases, with 16 bases left in between. The CDR3 DNA is TGTGCCACCAGCAGAGATGGGATTATCGATGGATCACCCCTCCACTTT. Residues: CATSRDGIIDGSPLHF.

In its sample, this clonotype was seen many times. The CDR3 loop reads CASGSPGLDENIQYF. The CDR3 DNA reads as TGCGCCAGCGGCTCCCCGGGGCTAGACGAAAACATTCAGTACTTC. The genes are TRBV4-1 and TRBJ2-4, with D perhaps TRBD1 or TRBD2 (5 bases each). This CDR3 region has 15 residues. Trimming cost V 8 bases and J 5 bases, with 19 bases left between them. Per germline, CDR1 MGHRA and CDR2 YSYEKL.

This clonotype appeared a few times. The rearrangement uses TRBV15 and TRBJ2-1; perhaps TRBD2 as D (6 bases). The length of the CDR3 is 18 residues. Germline CDR1 and CDR2: LNHNV and YYDKDF (reference sequence). Trimming pared 0 bases from V and 1 base from J, leaving 16 bases between. CDR3 protein: CATSRDWDPGRSYNEQFF. DNA for the CDR3: TGTGCCACCAGCAGAGATTGGGACCCAGGGAGGTCCTACAATGAGCAGTTCTTC.

This clonotype was seen at least ten times. The rearrangement uses TRBV5-1 and TRBJ2-7; 7 positions match TRBD2. Germline loops: CDR1 SGHRS, CDR2 YFSETQ. This CDR3 has 16 amino acids. V lost 0 bases, J lost 3 bases, and 9 bases stayed unmatched. CDR3 bases: TGCGCCAGCAGCTTGGAAAGGGCGGGAGTTCACTACGAGCAGTACGTC. Protein product: CASSLERAGVHYEQYV.

This clonotype was counted at least ten times. This chain uses TRBV5-1 with TRBJ2-7; D gene uncertain. The germline gives CDR1 SGHRS, CDR2 YFSETQ. The CDR3 loop spans 14 amino acids. Trimming left V 0 bases short and J 4 bases short, with 11 bases between. The CDR3 DNA follows: TGCGCCAGCAGCTTGGATCGTAAGAAATACGAGCAGTACGTC. This gives the protein CASSLDRKKYEQYV.

This clonotype was seen at least ten times. This chain uses TRBV24-1 with TRBJ2-3; 10 nucleotides align to TRBD1. The CDR3 extends over 16 amino acids. Germline V CDR1 and CDR2: KGHDR, SFDVKD. V lost 4 bases to trimming and J lost 2 bases; unmatched junction nucleotides: 5. This CDR3 reads CATSDSGTGDTDTQYF. Written as DNA, the CDR3 is TGTGCCACCAGTGACTCCGGGACAGGGGACACAGATACGCAGTATTTT.

This clonotype has a count of ten or more. The chain employs TRBV29-1 and TRBJ2-3; TRBD1 matches 7 bases. Germline V gene data show CDR1 as SQVTM and CDR2 as ANQGSEA. The CDR3 runs to 14 residues. J was trimmed by 4 bases and V by 4 bases; bases with no gene match: 8. CDR3 coding DNA: TGCAGCGTTGCCGGTGACAGGGAATCAGATACGCAGTATTTT. Protein: CSVAGDRESDTQYF.

This clonotype has more than one count but fewer than ten. The chain is built from TRBV28 and TRBJ2-2; possible D gene TRBD2, 8 bases. V was cut by 10 bases and J by 5 bases, with 17 bases left in between. This CDR3 has 14 residues. CDR1 and CDR2 (germline): MDHEN, SYDVKM. CDR3 sequence: CATGRDRGTGELFF. The CDR3 DNA reads TGTGCCACCGGGAGGGACAGAGGAACCGGGGAGCTGTTTTTT.

The chain couples TRBV6-2 or TRBV6-3 to TRBJ2-7; 9 bases agree with TRBD1. V lost 2 bases and J lost 6; bases outside the gene matches: 8. This CDR3 region has 15 residues. CDR1 is MNHEY and CDR2 is SVGEGT in the germline V gene. The CDR3 here is CASSYTGQGAAEQYF. The DNA for the CDR3 is TGTGCCAGCAGTTACACGGGACAGGGAGCGGCCGAGCAGTACTTC.

This clonotype was counted only a few times. CDR3 nucleotides: TGTGCCAGCAGCTTAGAGGGGGGGAAATGGATCGGGAACAATGAGCAGTTCTTC. It yields the protein CASSLEGGKWIGNNEQFF. This chain uses TRBV7-3 with TRBJ2-1; D possibly corresponds to TRBD2 (7 bases). The V gene's germline CDR1 is SGHTA and CDR2 FQGTGA. V was trimmed by 2 bases and J by 5 bases, leaving 22 bases between them. The CDR3 totals 18 residues. Full variable domain (rest looked up from reference TRBV7-3 and TRBJ2-1): GAGVSQTPSNKVTEKGKYVELRCDPISGHTALYWYRQSLGQGPEFLIYFQGTGAADDSGLPNDRFFAVRPEGSVSTLKIQRTERGDSAVYLCASSLEGGKWIGNNEQFFGPGTRLTVL.

The V and J genes are TRBV27 and TRBJ1-1; possibly TRBD1 for D (6 bases). The CDR3 covers 14 residues. V shed 6 bases and J shed 4 bases, with 15 bases lying between them. The germline CDR1 and CDR2 sequences are MNHEY and SMNVEV (reference sequence). CDR3 region: CASSLGWGATEAFF. CDR3 nucleotide sequence: TGTGCCAGCAGCTTAGGATGGGGGGCCACTGAAGCTTTCTTT.

This clonotype appeared a few times. The V and J genes are TRBV6-5 and TRBJ2-3, with a possible D match to TRBD2 (6 bases). Per the germline V gene, CDR1 is MNHEY and CDR2 is SVGAGI. The V end lost 3 bases, the J end lost 3 bases, and 13 bases lay between the germline ends. The CDR3 has 15 amino acids. The CDR3 is CASSYWLSGTDTQYF. For the CDR3, the DNA is TGTGCCAGCAGTTATTGGCTTAGCGGTACAGATACGCAGTATTTT.

There are many counts of this clonotype. The genes are TRBV5-1 and TRBJ1-6; maybe TRBD1 (6 bases). Germline CDR1 SGHRS, CDR2 YFSETQ. V was cut by 4 bases and J by 7 bases, with 12 bases left in between. This CDR3 region has 14 residues. The CDR3 DNA sequence: TGCGCCAGCAGCGAGGGACAACGGAATTCACCCCTCCACTTT. Translated, it gives CASSEGQRNSPLHF.